Listed below are T cell receptor beta chains from one sample, sequenced in a study of CD8+CD57+ T cells in acquired aplastic anemia. Via MiXCR, TCRdb re-called the reads, giving one row per CDR3 protein. Here the sample spans roughly 420,000 distinct CDR3 sequences, roughly 68% being singletons. The sample comprised sorted CD4+, CD8+, or CD8+CD57+ T cells (not recorded which) from PBMCs. These receptors originate from a human donor in good health, serving as a control. Each CDR3 is given with its conserved first and last residue. A D gene is named only where the DNA matches it firmly. Rows give clone size only sometimes, using once, few, many, or a class for an expanded clone.

TRBV19,TRBJ2-1,TRBD1,-,CASSIDRVSYNEQFF,TGTGCCAGTAGTATTGACAGGGTGAGTTACAATGAGCAGTTCTTC
TRBV20-1,TRBJ2-7,TRBD1,-,CASSAPGTGPDEQYF,TGTGCCAGCAGCGCACCCGGGACAGGTCCAGACGAGCAGTACTTC
TRBV6-1,TRBJ2-3,TRBD1,many,CASSEGQGYTDTQYF,TGTGCCAGCAGTGAGGGACAGGGATACACAGATACGCAGTATTTT
TRBV7-2,TRBJ2-5,-,many,CASRLVVGTGQYF,TGTGCCAGCAGATTAGTGGTGGGGACGGGCCAGTACTTC
TRBV7-8,TRBJ2-3,-,-,CASSLSRGGWSDTQYF,TGTGCCAGCAGTCTAAGCAGGGGCGGATGGTCAGATACGCAGTATTTT
TRBV20-1,TRBJ1-4,-,few,CSARDPQGDEKLFF,TGCAGTGCTAGAGATCCCCAGGGCGATGAAAAACTGTTTTTT
TRBV10-2,TRBJ1-4,TRBD1,many,CASSGLGQGGEKLFF,TGCGCCAGCAGTGGATTGGGACAGGGGGGAGAAAAACTGTTTTTT
TRBV20-1,TRBJ2-7,-,-,CSASSSVTDINEQYF,TGCAGTGCTAGTTCCAGCGTTACAGATATCAACGAGCAGTACTTC
TRBV7-2,TRBJ1-4,TRBD1,many,CASSQQGANEKLFF,TGTGCCAGCAGCCAACAGGGGGCGAATGAAAAACTGTTTTTT
TRBV29-1,TRBJ2-7,TRBD2,-,CSAGGGRHDEQYF,TGCAGCGCGGGTGGCGGGAGACATGACGAGCAGTACTTC
TRBV7-9,TRBJ2-3,-,-,CASSLGGGRRAVLF,TGTGCCAGCAGCTTAGGGGGGGGCCGACGAGCAGTACTTTTT
TRBV7-2,TRBJ2-7,-,-,CASSRDGAEGF,TGTGCCAGCAGCCGAGACGGGGCGGAGGGCTTC
TRBV5-1,TRBJ1-1,-,-,CASSLVGGSSEAFF,TGCGCCAGCAGCTTGGTGGGGGGGAGCAGTGAAGCTTTCTTT
TRBV11-3,TRBJ2-1,-,many,CASSSGRDTLFF,TGTGCCAGCAGCTCGGGGCGGGATACTCTGTTCTTC
TRBV7-6,TRBJ1-2,-,-,CASNPGAGRNYGYTF,TGCGCCAGCAACCCGGGGGCAGGAAGGAACTATGGCTACACCTTC
TRBV9,TRBJ2-7,-,-,CASSITFGGAYF,TGTGCCAGCAGCATCACTTTTGGCGGGGCGTACTTC
TRBV20-1,TRBJ2-1,-,-,CSASSGTSSNEQFF,TGCAGTGCTAGTAGCGGTACGAGCAGTAATGAGCAGTTCTTC
TRBV20-1,TRBJ2-1,-,once,CSARSRTDMTDEQFF,TGCAGTGCTAGATCTCGAACAGACATGACCGATGAGCAGTTCTTC
TRBV2,TRBJ1-6,-,-,CASTDGTIFNSPLHF,TGTGCCAGCACGGACGGGACGATATTTAATTCACCCCTCCACTTT
TRBV6-5,TRBJ1-1,TRBD1,-,CASSDRGPEAFF,TGTGCCAGCAGTGACAGGGGACCTGAAGCTTTCTTT
TRBV10-3,TRBJ2-1,-,few,CAISAGGPYNEQFF,TGTGCCATCAGTGCCGGGGGGCCCTACAATGAGCAGTTCTTC
TRBV20-1,TRBJ2-1,TRBD2,-,CSARHHEGLAVVDEQFF,TGCAGTGCTAGGCACCACGAGGGACTAGCGGTGGTGGATGAGCAGTTCTTC
TRBV5-4,TRBJ1-1,TRBD1,many,CASSLTGVNEAFF,TGTGCCAGCAGCTTAACAGGGGTGAATGAAGCTTTCTTT
TRBV29-1,TRBJ1-2,-,-,CGVETGLNGYTF,TGCGGCGTTGAGACAGGACTGAATGGCTACACCTTC